Each of the 10 T cell receptor beta chains below was sequenced from the same sample in a study of T cell repertoires in cytomegalovirus infection. These receptors lack a known antigen. A single record per CDR3 protein comes from TCRdb applying MiXCR to the reads. The sample has 160,000 or so distinct CDR3 sequences, less than 25% seen once. This specimen was CD8+ T cells from cultured PBMCs, taken from culture after CMV antigen stimulation. These receptors originate from a human donor in good health (CMV status not recorded). Some clones in this sample may be carry-over from other donors' samples.

This clonotype has a handful of counts. V usage is TRBV27 and J usage is TRBJ2-5; possibly TRBD2 for D (6 bases). Trimming left V 7 bases short and J 9 bases short, with 18 bases between. The germline V gene has CDR1 MNHEY and CDR2 SMNVEV (reference sequence). The CDR3 is made up of 13 amino acids. CDR3 protein: CASTSSGVEAQYF. CDR3 DNA: TGTGCCAGCACCTCCTCGGGGGTCGAGGCCCAGTACTTC.

This clonotype was recorded a few times. V gene TRBV11-2 combines with J gene TRBJ1-2; the match to TRBD1 covers 7 bases. The germline V gene encodes CDR1 SGHAT and CDR2 FQNNGV. This CDR3 region has 13 residues. Losses at the gene ends were 5 bases for V and 7 bases for J; bases not matched to a gene: 7. The CDR3 DNA is TGTGCCAGCAGCCCGGTCTGGGACAGTGGCTACACCTTC. It encodes CASSPVWDSGYTF. Filled out from reference TRBV11-2 and TRBJ1-2, the complete variable domain reads EAGVAQSPRYKIIEKRQSVAFWCNPISGHATLYWYQQILGQGPKLLIQFQNNGVVDDSQLPKDRFSAERLKGVDSTLKIQPAKLEDSAVYLCASSPVWDSGYTFGSGTRLTVV.

The chain joins TRBV30 to TRBJ2-7, with 9 bases fitting TRBD1. The CDR3 length is 15 residues. The V segment lost 0 bases and the J segment 4 bases; nucleotides outside the gene matches: 7. The germline gives CDR1 GTSNPN, CDR2 SVGIG (reference sequence). The CDR3 DNA reads as TGTGCCTGGAGTGTAGGACCGGGACAGGGTTACGAGCAGTACTTC. Translating it yields CAWSVGPGQGYEQYF.

The chain uses TRBV11-2 and TRBJ1-4, with TRBD1 matching over 9 bases. The CDR3 runs to 15 residues. Germline loops: CDR1 SGHAT, CDR2 FQNNGV. Losses at the gene ends were 6 bases for V and 4 bases for J; bases not matched to a gene: 6. The CDR3 nucleotides are TGTGCCAGCAGGCCATTGACAGGGGGTAATGAAAAACTGTTTTTT. This gives the protein CASRPLTGGNEKLFF. Complete variable domain (other parts from reference TRBV11-2 and TRBJ1-4): EAGVAQSPRYKIIEKRQSVAFWCNPISGHATLYWYQQILGQGPKLLIQFQNNGVVDDSQLPKDRFSAERLKGVDSTLKIQPAKLEDSAVYLCASRPLTGGNEKLFFGSGTQLSVL.

This clonotype was recorded at least ten times. V is TRBV7-6 and J is TRBJ1-1, with TRBD1 as a possible D gene (6 bases). The CDR3 loop spans 14 amino acids. Germline V gene sequence: CDR1 SGHVS, CDR2 FNYEAQ. Trimming stripped 3 bases from V and 3 bases from J, with 11 bases between. The CDR3 reads CASSLARGDTEAFF. The CDR3, as DNA: TGTGCCAGCAGCTTGGCCAGGGGAGACACTGAAGCTTTCTTT. The whole variable domain, remainder taken from reference TRBV7-6 and TRBJ1-1, is GAGVSQSPRYKVTKRGQDVALRCDPISGHVSLYWYRQALGQGPEFLTYFNYEAQQDKSGLPNDRFSAERPEGSISTLTIQRTEQRDSAMYRCASSLARGDTEAFFGQGTRLTVV.

This sequence joins TRBV6-5 and TRBJ1-4; D uncertain. Trimming left V 7 bases short and J 3 bases short, with 9 bases between. Germline CDR1 and CDR2: MNHEY and SVGAGI. This CDR3 contains 13 residues. CDR3 region: CASTGSPNEKLFF. The CDR3 DNA follows: TGTGCCAGCACCGGCAGCCCTAATGAAAAACTGTTTTTT.

This clonotype was detected once. V gene TRBV7-3 combines with J gene TRBJ2-1; D call uncertain. Trimming pared 4 bases from V and 0 bases from J, leaving 16 bases between. The CDR3 has 17 amino acids. The germline gives CDR1 SGHTA, CDR2 FQGTGA. The DNA for the CDR3 is TGTGCCAGCAGCTCCACAGACAAGCCACCCTCCTACAATGAGCAGTTCTTC. The encoded protein is CASSSTDKPPSYNEQFF. The full variable domain, with the rest looked up from reference TRBV7-3 and TRBJ2-1, is GAGVSQTPSNKVTEKGKYVELRCDPISGHTALYWYRQSLGQGPEFLIYFQGTGAADDSGLPNDRFFAVRPEGSVSTLKIQRTERGDSAVYLCASSSTDKPPSYNEQFFGPGTRLTVL.

This chain links TRBV7-8 with TRBJ2-1, with 11 bases aligning to TRBD2. The CDR3 loop spans 16 amino acids. V shed 3 bases and J 8 bases; nucleotides not matched to a gene: 9. Germline V lookup: CDR1 SGHVS, CDR2 FQNEAQ. This chain's CDR3 is CASSLGTSGGIYEQFF. CDR3 DNA sequence: TGTGCCAGCAGCTTGGGAACTAGCGGGGGAATTTATGAGCAGTTCTTC.

Ten or more counts support this clonotype. The CDR3 region is CASSLDRDKLFF. The CDR3 coding sequence is TGTGCCAGCAGCCTGGACAGGGACAAACTGTTTTTT. This chain joins TRBV7-6 and TRBJ1-4; 8 positions match TRBD1. V lost 5 bases and J lost 11; bases outside the gene matches: 4. The length of the CDR3 is 12 residues. CDR1 and CDR2 (germline): SGHVS, FNYEAQ. Looking up the rest from reference TRBV7-6 and TRBJ1-4 gives the full variable domain: GAGVSQSPRYKVTKRGQDVALRCDPISGHVSLYWYRQALGQGPEFLTYFNYEAQQDKSGLPNDRFSAERPEGSISTLTIQRTEQRDSAMYRCASSLDRDKLFFGSGTQLSVL.

This chain connects TRBV28 to TRBJ1-5; tentative D call: TRBD1 (6 bases). The germline gives CDR1 MDHEN, CDR2 SYDVKM. This CDR3 region has 15 residues. With 6 bases removed from V and 0 bases from J, the gap between germline ends came to 12 bases. In nucleotides, the CDR3 is TGTGCCAGCAGCTTAGGACAGAATAGCAATCAGCCCCAGCATTTT. Amino acids: CASSLGQNSNQPQHF.